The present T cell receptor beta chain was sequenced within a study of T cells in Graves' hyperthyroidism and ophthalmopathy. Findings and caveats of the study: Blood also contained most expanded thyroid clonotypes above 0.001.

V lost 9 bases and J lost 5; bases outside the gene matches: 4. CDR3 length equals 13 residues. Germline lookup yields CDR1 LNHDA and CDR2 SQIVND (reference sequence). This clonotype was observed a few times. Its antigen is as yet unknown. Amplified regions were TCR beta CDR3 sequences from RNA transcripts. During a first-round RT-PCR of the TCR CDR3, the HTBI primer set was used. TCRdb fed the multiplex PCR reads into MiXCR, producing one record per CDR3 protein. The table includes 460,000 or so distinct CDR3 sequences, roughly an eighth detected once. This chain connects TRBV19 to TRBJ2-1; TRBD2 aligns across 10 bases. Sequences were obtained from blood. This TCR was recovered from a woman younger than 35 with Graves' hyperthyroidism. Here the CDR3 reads CASRTSGHNEQFF. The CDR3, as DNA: TGTGCCAGCCGGACTAGCGGACACAATGAGCAGTTCTTC.